Listed below are T cell receptor beta chains from one sample, sequenced in a study of blood T cells in healthy people across ages. TCRdb itself ran the 5' RACE reads through MiXCR, one entry per CDR3 protein. This table has over a million distinct CDR3 sequences, roughly 43% appearing once. Sequenced input: blood. These receptors were obtained from a woman aged 18-29 years in good health. The CDR3 runs from the conserved cysteine through the conserved F or W. A D gene is named only where the DNA matches it firmly. The size entry is marked missing in some rows and otherwise reads once, few, many or a size class.

V gene: TRBV2; D gene: NA; clone size: NA; J gene: TRBJ2-7; CDR3 length: 15; CDR3 protein: CASSDLSTSLLEQYF; CDR3 DNA: TGTGCCAGCAGTGACTTGTCGACCTCCCTTCTCGAGCAGTACTTC
V gene: TRBV12-3/TRBV12-4; D gene: NA; clone size: NA; J gene: TRBJ1-1; CDR3 length: 13; CDR3 protein: CASSFTRDTEAFF; CDR3 DNA: TGTGCCAGCAGTTTTACGAGGGACACTGAAGCTTTCTTT
V gene: TRBV11-2; D gene: NA; clone size: NA; J gene: TRBJ2-7; CDR3 length: 16; CDR3 protein: CASSYRQADPYNEQYF; CDR3 DNA: TGTGCCAGCAGCTACCGACAGGCGGACCCCTACAATGAGCAGTACTTC
V gene: TRBV14; D gene: NA; clone size: NA; J gene: TRBJ2-4; CDR3 length: 15; CDR3 protein: CASSQGIGDKNIQYF; CDR3 DNA: TGTGCCAGCAGCCAAGGGATCGGGGACAAAAACATTCAGTACTTC
V gene: TRBV5-1; D gene: TRBD1; clone size: once; J gene: TRBJ2-7; CDR3 length: 15; CDR3 protein: CASSYTGDSYNEQYF; CDR3 DNA: TGCGCCAGCAGCTATACAGGGGATTCCTACAATGAGCAGTACTTC
V gene: TRBV27; D gene: NA; clone size: NA; J gene: TRBJ1-1; CDR3 length: 14; CDR3 protein: CASRNSYRPTEAFF; CDR3 DNA: TGTGCCAGCAGAAATTCATACCGCCCCACTGAAGCTTTCTTT
V gene: TRBV12-3/TRBV12-4; D gene: NA; clone size: NA; J gene: TRBJ2-5; CDR3 length: 15; CDR3 protein: CAGSPFQGSKETQYF; CDR3 DNA: TGTGCCGGCAGTCCATTCCAGGGGTCTAAGGAGACCCAGTACTTC
V gene: TRBV7-8; D gene: NA; clone size: NA; J gene: TRBJ2-7; CDR3 length: 14; CDR3 protein: CASSLEPSWMEQYF; CDR3 DNA: TGTGCCAGCAGCTTAGAACCTAGCTGGATGGAGCAGTACTTC
V gene: TRBV20-1; D gene: NA; clone size: few; J gene: TRBJ2-1; CDR3 length: 12; CDR3 protein: CSALLRRDEQFF; CDR3 DNA: TGCAGTGCTCTCCTAAGGCGCGATGAGCAGTTCTTC
V gene: TRBV7-9; D gene: TRBD2; clone size: NA; J gene: TRBJ2-3; CDR3 length: 17; CDR3 protein: CASSLWRGVLIADTQYF; CDR3 DNA: TGTGCCAGCAGCTTATGGCGGGGGGTCCTAATTGCAGATACGCAGTATTTT
V gene: TRBV2; D gene: NA; clone size: NA; J gene: TRBJ2-7; CDR3 length: 12; CDR3 protein: CASSVGSYVQYF; CDR3 DNA: TGTGCCAGCAGTGTGGGCTCCTACGTGCAGTACTTC
V gene: TRBV27; D gene: NA; clone size: NA; J gene: TRBJ2-7; CDR3 length: 13; CDR3 protein: CASSLRFSNEQYF; CDR3 DNA: TGTGCCAGCAGTTTACGGTTTAGCAACGAGCAGTACTTC
V gene: TRBV7-2; D gene: NA; clone size: NA; J gene: TRBJ1-1; CDR3 length: 13; CDR3 protein: CASSLLPDTEAFF; CDR3 DNA: TGTGCCAGCAGCCTACTTCCGGACACTGAAGCTTTCTTT
V gene: TRBV5-1; D gene: NA; clone size: once; J gene: TRBJ1-5; CDR3 length: 14; CDR3 protein: CASSVQGRNQPQHF; CDR3 DNA: TGCGCCAGCAGCGTCCAGGGACGCAATCAGCCCCAGCATTTT
V gene: TRBV3-1; D gene: TRBD2; clone size: few; J gene: TRBJ2-1; CDR3 length: 16; CDR3 protein: CASSLSSLGGTNEQFF; CDR3 DNA: TGTGCCAGCAGCCTTTCGAGCTTGGGGGGGACCAATGAGCAGTTCTTC
V gene: TRBV11-2; D gene: NA; clone size: NA; J gene: TRBJ2-5; CDR3 length: 14; CDR3 protein: CASSLDLTGTLRYF; CDR3 DNA: TGTGCCAGCAGCTTAGACCTGACAGGCACCCTGAGGTACTTC
V gene: TRBV21-1; D gene: NA; clone size: NA; J gene: TRBJ2-6; CDR3 length: 16; CDR3 protein: CASSKAGNSGANVLTF; CDR3 DNA: TGTGCCAGCAGCAAAGCGGGGAACTCTGGGGCCAACGTCCTGACTTTC
V gene: TRBV5-6; D gene: NA; clone size: NA; J gene: TRBJ1-2; CDR3 length: 13; CDR3 protein: CASSRTWELSYTF; CDR3 DNA: TGTGCCAGCAGCCGGACCTGGGAATTGTCCTACACCTTC
V gene: TRBV7-9; D gene: NA; clone size: many; J gene: TRBJ1-5; CDR3 length: 16; CDR3 protein: CASSLVRSSGNQPQHF; CDR3 DNA: TGTGCCAGCAGCTTAGTCAGGAGTTCTGGCAATCAGCCCCAGCATTTT
V gene: TRBV25-1; D gene: NA; clone size: many; J gene: TRBJ1-5; CDR3 length: 14; CDR3 protein: CASSERSGNQPQHF; CDR3 DNA: TGTGCCAGCAGTGAGAGGTCTGGCAATCAGCCCCAGCATTTT
V gene: TRBV6-5; D gene: NA; clone size: NA; J gene: TRBJ1-1; CDR3 length: 13; CDR3 protein: CASSIPGSTEAFF; CDR3 DNA: TGTGCCAGCAGCATACCTGGGAGCACTGAAGCTTTCTTT
V gene: TRBV7-9; D gene: NA; clone size: NA; J gene: TRBJ1-4; CDR3 length: 16; CDR3 protein: CASSLMDSATNEKLFF; CDR3 DNA: TGTGCCAGCAGCTTAATGGATTCGGCAACTAATGAAAAACTGTTTTTT
V gene: TRBV20-1; D gene: TRBD2; clone size: NA; J gene: TRBJ2-1; CDR3 length: 16; CDR3 protein: CSARAGTSESYNEQFF; CDR3 DNA: TGCAGTGCTAGAGCGGGGACTAGCGAGTCCTACAATGAGCAGTTCTTC
V gene: TRBV7-2; D gene: TRBD1; clone size: NA; J gene: TRBJ1-1; CDR3 length: 15; CDR3 protein: CVSRDRGVGYTEAFF; CDR3 DNA: TGTGTCAGCAGGGACAGGGGAGTGGGGTACACTGAAGCTTTCTTT
V gene: TRBV24-1; D gene: NA; clone size: NA; J gene: TRBJ2-4; CDR3 length: 16; CDR3 protein: CATSVRGRESKNIQYF; CDR3 DNA: TGTGCCACCAGTGTCCGTGGGAGAGAATCCAAAAACATTCAGTACTTC
V gene: TRBV25-1; D gene: TRBD2; clone size: few; J gene: TRBJ2-3; CDR3 length: 16; CDR3 protein: CASSPMTSGDQDTQYF; CDR3 DNA: TGTGCCAGCAGTCCCATGACTAGCGGGGACCAAGATACGCAGTATTTT
V gene: TRBV4-1; D gene: NA; clone size: NA; J gene: TRBJ2-7; CDR3 length: 13; CDR3 protein: CAVGQGGYNEQYF; CDR3 DNA: TGCGCCGTCGGGCAGGGGGGCTACAATGAGCAGTACTTC
V gene: TRBV5-5; D gene: NA; clone size: NA; J gene: TRBJ2-4; CDR3 length: 16; CDR3 protein: CASTPGGTLAKNIQYF; CDR3 DNA: TGTGCCAGCACCCCTGGGGGGACACTAGCCAAAAACATTCAGTACTTC
V gene: TRBV29-1; D gene: NA; clone size: few; J gene: TRBJ2-1; CDR3 length: 14; CDR3 protein: CSVVGGVSYNEQFF; CDR3 DNA: TGCAGCGTTGTGGGCGGCGTTTCCTACAATGAGCAGTTCTTC
V gene: TRBV5-1; D gene: NA; clone size: NA; J gene: TRBJ1-1; CDR3 length: 15; CDR3 protein: CASSLDGPAGTEAFF; CDR3 DNA: TGCGCCAGCAGCTTGGACGGCCCGGCGGGCACTGAAGCTTTCTTT
V gene: TRBV7-2; D gene: NA; clone size: few; J gene: TRBJ2-1; CDR3 length: 16; CDR3 protein: CASSPMTRRVYNEQFF; CDR3 DNA: TGTGCCAGCAGCCCTATGACTAGACGGGTCTACAATGAGCAGTTCTTC
V gene: TRBV5-1; D gene: NA; clone size: NA; J gene: TRBJ2-7; CDR3 length: 12; CDR3 protein: CASRQDPYEQYF; CDR3 DNA: TGCGCCAGCCGACAGGACCCCTACGAGCAGTACTTC
V gene: TRBV4-3; D gene: TRBD1; clone size: NA; J gene: TRBJ1-2; CDR3 length: 18; CDR3 protein: CASSQERLQGATSYGYTF; CDR3 DNA: TGCGCCAGCAGCCAAGAGCGGCTACAGGGGGCAACTAGCTATGGCTACACCTTC
V gene: TRBV12-3/TRBV12-4; D gene: NA; clone size: once; J gene: TRBJ1-1; CDR3 length: 10; CDR3 protein: CASSLSRAFF; CDR3 DNA: TGTGCCAGCAGTCTTTCCAGAGCTTTCTTT
V gene: TRBV7-9; D gene: NA; clone size: NA; J gene: TRBJ2-5; CDR3 length: 16; CDR3 protein: CASSWGAGTTQETQYF; CDR3 DNA: TGTGCCAGCAGTTGGGGGGCTGGGACAACCCAAGAGACCCAGTACTTC
V gene: TRBV4-3; D gene: NA; clone size: many; J gene: TRBJ1-5; CDR3 length: 13; CDR3 protein: CASSQDTNQPQHF; CDR3 DNA: TGCGCCAGCAGCCAAGATACCAATCAGCCCCAGCATTTT
V gene: TRBV20-1; D gene: TRBD2; clone size: NA; J gene: TRBJ2-7; CDR3 length: 14; CDR3 protein: CSAGRAGVTYEQYF; CDR3 DNA: TGCAGTGCTGGTCGGGCGGGGGTGACCTACGAGCAGTACTTC
V gene: TRBV7-9; D gene: NA; clone size: NA; J gene: TRBJ2-7; CDR3 length: 12; CDR3 protein: CASSYQGNEQYF; CDR3 DNA: TGTGCCAGCAGCTATCAGGGGAACGAGCAGTACTTC
V gene: TRBV12-3/TRBV12-4; D gene: NA; clone size: NA; J gene: TRBJ2-3; CDR3 length: 13; CDR3 protein: CASRKTHTDTQYF; CDR3 DNA: TGTGCCAGCAGGAAAACACACACAGATACGCAGTATTTT
V gene: TRBV11-2; D gene: NA; clone size: NA; J gene: TRBJ1-1; CDR3 length: 17; CDR3 protein: CVSSLGIMGPRRYEAFF; CDR3 DNA: TGTGTCAGCAGCTTAGGGATAATGGGACCCCGACGATATGAAGCTTTCTTT
V gene: TRBV29-1; D gene: NA; clone size: NA; J gene: TRBJ1-2; CDR3 length: 13; CDR3 protein: CSVDRGTNYGYTF; CDR3 DNA: TGCAGCGTTGACAGGGGAACTAACTATGGCTACACCTTC
V gene: TRBV10-3; D gene: NA; clone size: NA; J gene: TRBJ2-1; CDR3 length: 14; CDR3 protein: CAASQERSYNEQFF; CDR3 DNA: TGTGCCGCGTCACAGGAGCGATCCTACAATGAGCAGTTCTTC
V gene: TRBV11-2; D gene: NA; clone size: few; J gene: TRBJ2-3; CDR3 length: 16; CDR3 protein: CASSFGPGGSTDTQYF; CDR3 DNA: TGTGCCAGCAGCTTTGGCCCTGGGGGGAGCACAGATACGCAGTATTTT
V gene: TRBV27; D gene: NA; clone size: many; J gene: TRBJ2-3; CDR3 length: 13; CDR3 protein: CASRRTRADTQYF; CDR3 DNA: TGTGCCAGCAGACGTACTAGAGCAGATACGCAGTATTTT
V gene: TRBV4-1; D gene: NA; clone size: NA; J gene: TRBJ1-4; CDR3 length: 14; CDR3 protein: CASSQGTFQEKLFF; CDR3 DNA: TGCGCCAGCAGCCAAGGGACTTTCCAAGAAAAACTGTTTTTT
V gene: TRBV4-3; D gene: NA; clone size: few; J gene: TRBJ2-7; CDR3 length: 16; CDR3 protein: CASSQVRQWAGTEQYF; CDR3 DNA: TGCGCCAGCAGCCAAGTAAGACAGTGGGCAGGGACTGAGCAGTACTTC
V gene: TRBV15; D gene: NA; clone size: NA; J gene: TRBJ1-4; CDR3 length: 16; CDR3 protein: CATSSGADRGTEKLFF; CDR3 DNA: TGTGCCACCAGCAGCGGGGCCGACAGAGGGACTGAAAAACTGTTTTTT